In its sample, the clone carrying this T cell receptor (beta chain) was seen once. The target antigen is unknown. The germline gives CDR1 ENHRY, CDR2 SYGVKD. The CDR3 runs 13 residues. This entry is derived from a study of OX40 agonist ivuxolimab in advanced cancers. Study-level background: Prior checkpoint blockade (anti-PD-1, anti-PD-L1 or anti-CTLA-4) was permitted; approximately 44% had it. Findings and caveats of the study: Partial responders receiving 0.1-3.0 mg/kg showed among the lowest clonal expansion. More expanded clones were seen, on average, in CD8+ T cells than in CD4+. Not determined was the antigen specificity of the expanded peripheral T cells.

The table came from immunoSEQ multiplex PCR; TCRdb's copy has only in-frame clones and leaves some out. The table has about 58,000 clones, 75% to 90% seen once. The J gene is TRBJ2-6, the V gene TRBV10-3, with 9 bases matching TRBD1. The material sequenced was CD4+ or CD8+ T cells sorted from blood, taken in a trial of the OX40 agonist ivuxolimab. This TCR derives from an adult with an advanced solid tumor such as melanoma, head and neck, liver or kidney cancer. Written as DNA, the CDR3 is TGTGCAACAGGGGGCACTGGGGCCAACGTCCTGACTTTC. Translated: CATGGTGANVLTF.